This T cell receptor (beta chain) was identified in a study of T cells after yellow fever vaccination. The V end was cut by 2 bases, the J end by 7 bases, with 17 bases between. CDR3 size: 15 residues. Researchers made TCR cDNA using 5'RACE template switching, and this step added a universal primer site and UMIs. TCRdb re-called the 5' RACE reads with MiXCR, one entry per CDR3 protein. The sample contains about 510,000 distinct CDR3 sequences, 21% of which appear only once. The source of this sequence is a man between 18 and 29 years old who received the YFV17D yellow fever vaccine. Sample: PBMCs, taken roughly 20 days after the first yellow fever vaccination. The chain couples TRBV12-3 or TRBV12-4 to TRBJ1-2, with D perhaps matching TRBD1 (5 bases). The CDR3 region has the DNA TGTGCCAGCAGTTTAAGTCCAGGGAGCTATGTTGGCTACACCTTC. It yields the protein CASSLSPGSYVGYTF.